Listed here are 27 T cell receptor beta chains from one sample, sequenced in a study of cytotoxic CD8 clonotypes in ibrutinib-treated CLL (dated by TCRdb to about 2021). Reading the label with the study, this specimen's time point is: approximately 25 months on ibrutinib. The library was generated by the immunoSEQ multiplex PCR assay. In TCRdb, the immuneACCESS table is reduced to in-frame sequences with V and J assigned. These tables do not hold every clone; where another copy was compared, an unresolved V gene accounts for under half, and the others remain unexplained. The table for this sample lists over 120,000 clones; 76% of them were counted only once. Of the sample, 4.5% to 6.5% is held by the ten largest clones. The input for sequencing was PBMCs, taken after 24 months of ibrutinib treatment. The receptors originated from a human donor with chronic lymphocytic leukemia.

V and J are TRBV10-3 and TRBJ1-1; 12 bases fit TRBD1. The CDR3 loop spans 15 amino acids. Germline-derived CDR1 and CDR2 are ENHRY and SYGVKD. The junction had 4 bases not matched to a gene; V was cut back by 7 bases and J by 1 base. For the CDR3, the DNA is TGTGCCATCACCCGGGACAGGGGGCAGAACACTGAAGCTTTCTTT. Translating gives CAITRDRGQNTEAFF.

The chain has TRBV6-6 and TRBJ2-2; the D is unclear. The V gene's germline CDR1 is MNHNY and CDR2 SVGAGI (reference sequence). The CDR3 is 13 residues long. V lost 7 bases and J lost 6, with 12 bases in between. CDR3 nucleotide sequence: TGTGCCAGCAACCCCCGGGTGGCCGGGGAGCTGTTTTTT. It codes for CASNPRVAGELFF.

The rearrangement links TRBV2 to TRBJ2-3; 9 nucleotides agree with TRBD1. V gave up 7 bases and J gave up 6 bases; unmatched junction bases: 11. Germline V gene lookup returns CDR1 SNHLY and CDR2 FYNNEI. This CDR3 has 15 residues. The CDR3 sequence: CASTAGRDRVDTQYF. The DNA for the CDR3 is TGTGCCAGCACAGCGGGCCGGGACAGGGTGGATACGCAGTATTTT.

The V call is TRBV27, the J call TRBJ2-7; 10 nucleotides agree with TRBD1. Germline values: CDR1 MNHEY, CDR2 SMNVEV (reference sequence). The V segment lost 10 bases and the J segment 6 bases; nucleotides outside the gene matches: 12. The CDR3 runs 14 residues. The CDR3 is CATYPGTGVFEQYF. The CDR3 bases are TGTGCCACCTACCCGGGGACAGGGGTTTTCGAGCAGTACTTC.

The chain uses TRBV18 and TRBJ1-2; D is uncertain. Trimming removed 6 bases at V and 6 bases at J, with 20 bases between. The CDR3 length is 15 residues. Germline CDR1 and CDR2: KGHSH and LQKENI. The CDR3 here is CASSPPGKGKDGYTF. The CDR3 nucleotides read TGTGCCAGCTCTCCCCCCGGGAAGGGAAAGGATGGCTACACCTTC. Full variable domain (remainder filled in from reference TRBV18 and TRBJ1-2): NAGVMQNPRHLVRRRGQEARLRCSPMKGHSHVYWYRQLPEEGLKFMVYLQKENIIDESGMPKERFSAEFPKEGPSILRIQQVVRGDSAAYFCASSPPGKGKDGYTFGSGTRLTVV.

V usage is TRBV28 and J usage is TRBJ1-4; D remains unclear. The V end lost 5 bases, the J end lost 1 base, and 17 bases lay between the germline ends. The CDR3 extends over 17 amino acids. Germline-derived CDR1 and CDR2 are MDHEN and SYDVKM. In DNA, the CDR3 is TGTGCCAGCAGTCTCCCCAATTCGGAGGAAACTAATGAAAAACTGTTTTTT. Protein: CASSLPNSEETNEKLFF.

This clone was picked up many times. The chain carries TRBV5-1 and TRBJ2-7, with a tentative D call TRBD2 (5 bases). With 0 bases removed from V and 4 bases from J, the gap between germline ends came to 11 bases. Germline V gene sequence: CDR1 SGHRS, CDR2 YFSETQ. The CDR3 has 14 residues. This CDR3 reads CASSLVGLSYEQYF. CDR3 DNA: TGCGCCAGCAGCTTGGTTGGACTCTCGTACGAGCAGTACTTC.

CDR3 loop: CASSFSRTDTQYF. Here the CDR3 DNA reads TGTGCCAGCAGCTTCTCGCGCACAGATACGCAGTATTTT. This chain links TRBV7-9 with TRBJ2-3; no definite D call. The CDR3 has 13 residues. V gave up 3 bases and J gave up 1 base, with 5 bases separating them. Germline V gives CDR1 SEHNR, CDR2 FQNEAQ (reference sequence).

V is TRBV6-5 and J is TRBJ2-7, with a tentative D call TRBD2 (6 bases). This CDR3 contains 12 residues. Germline assignment: CDR1 MNHEY and CDR2 SVGAGI. The CDR3 reads CATTGLRHEQYF. CDR3 bases: TGTGCGACCACGGGACTCCGCCACGAGCAGTACTTC.

The V and J genes are TRBV15 and TRBJ2-3; D may be TRBD2 (7 bases). V lost 8 bases and J 5 bases, leaving 17 bases between the germline ends. Germline V gives CDR1 LNHNV, CDR2 YYDKDF (reference sequence). The CDR3 loop spans 14 amino acids. The CDR3 coding sequence is TGTGCCACCGAAGGCGGGGGCCGTGGAGATACGCAGTATTTT. This codes for CATEGGGRGDTQYF.

The chain employs TRBV9 and TRBJ2-5; TRBD2 matches at 8 bases. Trimming removed 4 bases from V and 3 bases from J; junction bases left unmatched: 11. The CDR3 sequence is 16 residues long. CDR1 and CDR2 from the germline V gene are SGDLS and YYNGEE. The CDR3 DNA follows: TGTGCCAGCAGCAAACGAAGCGGGGGTCCAGAAGAGACCCAGTACTTC. This encodes CASSKRSGGPEETQYF.

As concerns this clone: In the same sample, other DNA sequences code for this CDR3. The J gene is TRBJ2-7, the V gene TRBV18; D ambiguous. CDR3 length equals 11 residues. Germline V gene lookup returns CDR1 KGHSH and CDR2 LQKENI. Trimming shortened V by 3 bases and J by 4 bases, and 4 bases separated the two germline ends. The CDR3 sequence is CASSPEYEQYF. In DNA, the CDR3 is TGTGCCAGCTCACCCGAGTACGAGCAGTACTTC.

The V gene is TRBV7-2, the J gene TRBJ1-6; no clear D gene. CDR1 is SGHTA and CDR2 is FQGNSA in the germline V gene. Trimming stripped 0 bases from V and 10 bases from J, with 13 bases between. The CDR3 runs to 15 residues. The CDR3 nucleotides are TGTGCCAGCAGCTTAGCTGGGGAGATTGGATCACCCCTCCACTTT. This encodes CASSLAGEIGSPLHF.

The genes are TRBV7-9 and TRBJ2-5; 8 bases agree with TRBD2. This CDR3 comprises 14 residues. The germline V gene encodes CDR1 SEHNR and CDR2 FQNEAQ (reference sequence). V was pared by 3 bases and J by 4 bases, with 4 bases of the junction left unmatched. The CDR3 bases are TGTGCCAGCAGCTTCGGGGGGGGCACAGAGACCCAGTACTTC. Its translation: CASSFGGGTETQYF. The full variable domain, its missing parts supplied by reference TRBV7-9 and TRBJ2-5, is DTGVSQNPRHKITKRGQNVTFRCDPISEHNRLYWYRQTLGQGPEFLTYFQNEAQLEKSRLLSDRFSAERPKGSFSTLEIQRTEQGDSAMYLCASSFGGGTETQYFGPGTRLLVL.

CDR3 sequence reads: CAWSVWQAANYGYTF. DNA for the CDR3: TGTGCCTGGAGTGTATGGCAGGCCGCTAACTATGGCTACACCTTC. The chain carries TRBV30 and TRBJ1-2; D remains unclear. Deletions cut 0 bases from V and 0 bases from J, with 11 bases between. The CDR3 loop spans 15 amino acids. Germline CDR1 GTSNPN, CDR2 SVGIG (reference sequence). The full variable domain, its missing parts supplied by reference TRBV30 and TRBJ1-2, is SQTIHQWPATLVQPVGSPLSLECTVEGTSNPNLYWYRQAAGRGLQLLFYSVGIGQISSEVPQNLSASRPQDRQFILSSKKLLLSDSGFYLCAWSVWQAANYGYTFGSGTRLTVV.

The genes are TRBV6-5 and TRBJ1-5; a weak D match, TRBD1 (5 bases). Germline values: CDR1 MNHEY, CDR2 SVGAGI. V lost 8 bases, J lost 0 bases, and 11 bases lay in between. The CDR3 runs 14 residues. The CDR3 region has the DNA TGTGCCAGCGGCTGGGGCGATAGCAATCAGCCCCAGCATTTT. Its protein product is CASGWGDSNQPQHF.

V and J are TRBV6-1 and TRBJ2-3; 9 bases agree with TRBD1. J lost 4 bases, V lost 3 bases, and 11 bases had no gene match. The CDR3 is 17 amino acids. Germline V CDR1 and CDR2: MNHNS, SASEGT. The CDR3 here is CASSDPQGAVRADTQYF. The CDR3 bases are TGTGCCAGCAGTGACCCACAGGGGGCGGTACGGGCAGATACGCAGTATTTT.

V usage is TRBV6-5 and J usage is TRBJ1-6; D is ambiguous. The CDR3 runs to 12 residues. V dropped 8 bases and J dropped 8 bases, with 10 bases sitting between them. In germline, CDR1 is MNHEY, CDR2 SVGAGI. The CDR3 DNA is TGTGCCAGCTCGAGGCGGGATTCACCCCTCCACTTT. Its translation: CASSRRDSPLHF.

The chain carries TRBV20-1 and TRBJ2-3, with a weak D call TRBD1 (5 bases). Per the germline V gene, CDR1 is DFQATT and CDR2 is SNEGSKA (reference sequence). This CDR3 region has 10 residues. Trimming cost V 5 bases and J 8 bases, with 8 bases left between them. CDR3 sequence reads: CSAPRVTQYF. DNA for the CDR3: TGCAGTGCTCCCAGGGTTACGCAGTATTTT.

V usage is TRBV5-4 and J usage is TRBJ1-1; no definite D call. V lost 4 bases, J lost 2 bases, and 15 bases lay in between. The CDR3 consists of 15 residues. Germline CDR1 reads SGHNT; CDR2 reads YYREEE (reference sequence). DNA for the CDR3: TGTGCCAGCAGCCCTGACTTCCTGACCAACACTGAAGCTTTCTTT. The encoded protein is CASSPDFLTNTEAFF.

The rearrangement links TRBV9 to TRBJ2-3, with 7 bases identical to TRBD2. V shed 4 bases, J shed 2 bases, and the junction held 7 bases outside the gene matches. CDR1 is SGDLS and CDR2 is YYNGEE in the germline V gene. The CDR3 extends over 15 amino acids. CDR3 region: CASSPRDYPTDTQYF. In nucleotides, the CDR3 is TGTGCCAGCAGCCCCCGGGACTACCCCACAGATACGCAGTATTTT.

In its sample, this clone was seen once. V is TRBV18 and J is TRBJ2-7, with 8 bases aligning to TRBD2. The J segment lost 6 bases and the V segment lost 3 bases, leaving 7 bases of the junction unmatched. The germline CDR1 and CDR2 sequences are KGHSH and LQKENI. The CDR3 runs to 14 residues. CDR3 in amino acids: CASSPPGGYGEQYF. DNA of the CDR3: TGTGCCAGCTCACCTCCGGGGGGGTATGGCGAGCAGTACTTC.

The rearrangement uses TRBV18 and TRBJ2-3; 14 bases agree with TRBD2. This CDR3 has 16 residues. Germline CDR1 is KGHSH and CDR2 is LQKENI. V gave up 3 bases and J gave up 5 bases; unmatched junction bases: 4. CDR3: CASSPGLAGDGDTQYF. CDR3 sequence (DNA): TGTGCCAGCTCACCGGGACTAGCGGGAGATGGAGATACGCAGTATTTT.

A few counts support this clone. CDR3 amino acids: CASDKNSGNTIYF. In DNA, the CDR3 is TGTGCCTCGGACAAGAACTCTGGAAACACCATATATTTT. The chain recombines TRBV30 with TRBJ1-3; perhaps TRBD1 as D (5 bases). Germline lookup yields CDR1 GTSNPN and CDR2 SVGIG (reference sequence). With 7 bases removed from V and 0 bases from J, the gap between germline ends came to 10 bases. CDR3 length: 13 amino acids.

The rearrangement links TRBV7-3 to TRBJ2-1; 8 bases map to TRBD2. The CDR3 sequence is 15 residues long. The junction had 2 bases not matched to a gene; V was cut back by 4 bases and J by 0 bases. Germline V lookup: CDR1 SGHTA, CDR2 FQGTGA. The CDR3 loop reads CASSSLAASYNEQFF. The CDR3 nucleotides are TGTGCCAGCAGCTCACTAGCGGCCTCCTACAATGAGCAGTTCTTC.

The chain is built from TRBV7-3 and TRBJ2-5; a possible D gene is TRBD1 (5 bases). Looked up from germline, CDR1 is SGHTA and CDR2 is FQGTGA. V was cut by 2 bases and J by 5 bases, with 15 bases left in between. The length of the CDR3 is 15 residues. In DNA form, the CDR3 reads TGTGCCAGCAGCTTAGGGGTCAGGGCGTCGGAGACCCAGTACTTC. This codes for CASSLGVRASETQYF.

This clone showed up just once. The chain has TRBV7-2 and TRBJ2-5; 8 bases align to TRBD1. Germline V CDR1 and CDR2: SGHTA, FQGNSA. The CDR3 totals 15 residues. The junction had 3 bases not matched to a gene; V was cut back by 1 base and J by 2 bases. Here the CDR3 reads CASSLGDRRQETQYF. In DNA, the CDR3 is TGTGCCAGCAGCTTAGGGGACAGGCGTCAAGAGACCCAGTACTTC. Variable domain in full (rest from reference TRBV7-2 and TRBJ2-5): GAGVSQSPSNKVTEKGKDVELRCDPISGHTALYWYRQSLGQGLEFLIYFQGNSAPDKSGLPSDRFSAERTGGSVSTLTIQRTQQEDSAVYLCASSLGDRRQETQYFGPGTRLLVL.